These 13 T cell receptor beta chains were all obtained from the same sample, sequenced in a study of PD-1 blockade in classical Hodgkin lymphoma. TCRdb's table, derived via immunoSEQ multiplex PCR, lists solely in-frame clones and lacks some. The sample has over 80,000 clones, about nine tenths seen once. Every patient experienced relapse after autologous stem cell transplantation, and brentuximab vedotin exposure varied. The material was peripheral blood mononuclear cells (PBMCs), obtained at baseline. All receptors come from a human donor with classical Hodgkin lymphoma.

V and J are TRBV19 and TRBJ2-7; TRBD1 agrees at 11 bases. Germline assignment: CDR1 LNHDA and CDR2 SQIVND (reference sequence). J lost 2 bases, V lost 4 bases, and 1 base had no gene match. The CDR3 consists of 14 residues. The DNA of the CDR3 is TGTGCCAGTAGTACGGGACAGGGGGCCTACGAGCAGTACTTC. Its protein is CASSTGQGAYEQYF.

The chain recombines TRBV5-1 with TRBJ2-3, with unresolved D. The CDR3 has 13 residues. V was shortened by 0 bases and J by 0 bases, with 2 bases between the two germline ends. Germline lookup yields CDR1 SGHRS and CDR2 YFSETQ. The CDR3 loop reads CASSLASTDTQYF. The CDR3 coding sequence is TGCGCCAGCAGCTTGGCTAGCACAGATACGCAGTATTTT.

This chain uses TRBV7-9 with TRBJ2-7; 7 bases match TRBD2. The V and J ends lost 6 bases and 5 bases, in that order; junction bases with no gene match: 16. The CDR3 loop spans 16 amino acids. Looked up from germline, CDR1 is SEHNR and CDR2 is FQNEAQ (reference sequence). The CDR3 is CASRHGYYAGVDEQYF. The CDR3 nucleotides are TGTGCCAGCAGACACGGTTACTACGCGGGAGTAGACGAGCAGTACTTC.

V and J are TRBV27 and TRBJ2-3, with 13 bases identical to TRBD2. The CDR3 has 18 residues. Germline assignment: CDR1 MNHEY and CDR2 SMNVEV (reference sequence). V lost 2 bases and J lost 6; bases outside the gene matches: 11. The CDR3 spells CASSLLKGTSGIMDTQYF. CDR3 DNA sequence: TGTGCCAGCAGTTTACTTAAAGGGACTAGCGGGATAATGGATACGCAGTATTTT.

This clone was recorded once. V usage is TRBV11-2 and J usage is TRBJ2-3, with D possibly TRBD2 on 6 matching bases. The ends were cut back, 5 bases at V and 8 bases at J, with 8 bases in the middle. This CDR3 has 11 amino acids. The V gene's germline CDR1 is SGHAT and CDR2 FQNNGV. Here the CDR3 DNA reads TGTGCCAGCAGCACCGGGAGTACGCAGTATTTT. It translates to CASSTGSTQYF.

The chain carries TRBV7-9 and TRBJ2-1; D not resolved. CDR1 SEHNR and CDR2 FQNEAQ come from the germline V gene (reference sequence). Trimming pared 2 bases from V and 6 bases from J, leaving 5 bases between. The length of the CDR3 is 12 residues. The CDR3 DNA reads TGTGCCAGCAGCTTAACCCCCAATGAGCAGTTCTTC. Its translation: CASSLTPNEQFF.

The CDR3 sequence: CASSRAGQGAGEQYF. The CDR3 nucleotides read TGCGCCAGCAGCCGGGCGGGACAGGGGGCCGGCGAGCAGTACTTC. The genes are TRBV4-1 and TRBJ2-7; 12 positions agree with TRBD1. J was trimmed by 6 bases and V by 4 bases; bases with no gene match: 7. Germline CDR1 is MGHRA and CDR2 is YSYEKL. The CDR3 has 15 amino acids.

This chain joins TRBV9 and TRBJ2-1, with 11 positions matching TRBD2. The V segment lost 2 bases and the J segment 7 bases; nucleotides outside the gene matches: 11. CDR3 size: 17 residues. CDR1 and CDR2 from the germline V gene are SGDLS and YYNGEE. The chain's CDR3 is CASSVDVGLAGVNEQFF. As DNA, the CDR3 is TGTGCCAGCAGCGTCGACGTAGGACTAGCGGGTGTAAATGAGCAGTTCTTC.

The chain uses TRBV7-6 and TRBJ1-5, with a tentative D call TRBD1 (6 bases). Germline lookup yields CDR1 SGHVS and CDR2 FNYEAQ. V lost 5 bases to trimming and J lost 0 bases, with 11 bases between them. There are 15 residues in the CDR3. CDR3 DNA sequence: TGTGCCAGCAGCCCGGGGGCCGATAGCAATCAGCCCCAGCATTTT. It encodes CASSPGADSNQPQHF.

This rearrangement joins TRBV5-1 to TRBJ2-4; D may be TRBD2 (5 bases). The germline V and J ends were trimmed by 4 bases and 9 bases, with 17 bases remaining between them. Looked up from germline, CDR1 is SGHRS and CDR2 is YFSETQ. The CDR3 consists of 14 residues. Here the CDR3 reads CASSTRPGRGIQYF. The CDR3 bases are TGCGCCAGCAGCACTCGCCCGGGGAGAGGCATTCAGTACTTC.

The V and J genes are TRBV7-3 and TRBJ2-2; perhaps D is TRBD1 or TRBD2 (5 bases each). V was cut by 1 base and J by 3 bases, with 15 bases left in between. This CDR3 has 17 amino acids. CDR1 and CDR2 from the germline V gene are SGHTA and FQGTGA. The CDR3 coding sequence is TGTGCCAGCAGCTTAAAACCGACAGTGCGGGACACCGGGGAGCTGTTTTTT. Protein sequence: CASSLKPTVRDTGELFF.

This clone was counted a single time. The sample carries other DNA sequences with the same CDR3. The CDR3 region is CASSTGANYGYTF. For the CDR3, the DNA is TGTGCCAGTAGTACAGGGGCTAACTATGGCTACACCTTC. The chain links TRBV19 to TRBJ1-2, with a weak D call TRBD1 (6 bases). This CDR3 is built from 13 residues. From germline, CDR1 is LNHDA and CDR2 SQIVND (reference sequence). Trimming pared 4 bases from V and 0 bases from J, leaving 6 bases between. The full variable domain, completed using reference TRBV19 and TRBJ1-2, is DGGITQSPKYLFRKEGQNVTLSCEQNLNHDAMYWYRQDPGQGLRLIYYSQIVNDFQKGDIAEGYSVSREKKESFPLTVTSAQKNPTAFYLCASSTGANYGYTFGSGTRLTVV.

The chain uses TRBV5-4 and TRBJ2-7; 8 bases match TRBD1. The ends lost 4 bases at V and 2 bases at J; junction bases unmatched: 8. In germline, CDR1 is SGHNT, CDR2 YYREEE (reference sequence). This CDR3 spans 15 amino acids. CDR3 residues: CASSQTGGLTYEQYF. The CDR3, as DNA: TGTGCCAGCAGCCAAACAGGGGGGTTGACCTACGAGCAGTACTTC.